The text below deals with one T cell receptor (beta chain). As yet, its antigen is unknown. The data were taken from a study of T-cell memory formation after mild COVID-19. Study results and caveats: Nothing confirmed that second-wave clones peaking on day 37 were specific for SARS-CoV-2. The finding that pre-infection memory included some responding clones suggested that cross-reactive memory joined. From day 15 to 85, contracting clones were balanced between CD4 and CD8, whereas later expanders leaned toward CD4+.

Germline CDR1 MNHEY, CDR2 SVGEGT. This CDR3 contains 12 residues. V was clipped by 4 bases and J by 5 bases, with 7 bases between them. After 5'RACE with constant-segment primers, TCR alpha and TCR beta cDNA libraries carrying sample barcodes and UMIs were obtained. TCRdb reprocessed the 5' RACE reads with MiXCR, giving one entry per CDR3 protein. This sample carries tens of thousands of distinct CDR3 sequences, over 13% of them seen once, and the ten largest clones take about 43%. The rearrangement links TRBV6-2 or TRBV6-3 to TRBJ2-3; D remains ambiguous. Sequenced: PBMCs or a T cell subset sorted from them (not recorded which). The source is a man younger than 30 who had mild COVID-19 (a few samples of this study predate the infection). Cell type and time point are not known. In DNA form, the CDR3 reads TGTGCCAGCAGTTTGGGCCTAGATACGCAGTATTTT. Protein: CASSLGLDTQYF.